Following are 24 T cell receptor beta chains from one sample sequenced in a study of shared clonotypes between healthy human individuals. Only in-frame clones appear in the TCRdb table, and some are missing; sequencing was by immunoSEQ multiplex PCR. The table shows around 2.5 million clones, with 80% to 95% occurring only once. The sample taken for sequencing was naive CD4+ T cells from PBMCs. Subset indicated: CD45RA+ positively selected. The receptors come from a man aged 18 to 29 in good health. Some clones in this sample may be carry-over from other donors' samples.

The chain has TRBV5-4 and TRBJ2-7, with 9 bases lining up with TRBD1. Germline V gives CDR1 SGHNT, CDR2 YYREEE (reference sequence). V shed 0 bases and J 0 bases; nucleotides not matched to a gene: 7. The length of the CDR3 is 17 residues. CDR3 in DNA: TGTGCCAGCAGCTTGGGCCCCGGGACAGGGTACTCCTACGAGCAGTACTTC. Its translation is CASSLGPGTGYSYEQYF.

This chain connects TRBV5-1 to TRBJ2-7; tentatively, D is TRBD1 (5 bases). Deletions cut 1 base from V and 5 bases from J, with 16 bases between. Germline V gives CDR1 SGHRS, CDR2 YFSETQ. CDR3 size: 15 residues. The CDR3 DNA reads TGCGCCAGCAGCTTGTATCTGTCAGGGATGGACGAGCAGTACTTC. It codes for CASSLYLSGMDEQYF. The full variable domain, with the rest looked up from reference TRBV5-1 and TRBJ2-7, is KAGVTQTPRYLIKTRGQQVTLSCSPISGHRSVSWYQQTPGQGLQFLFEYFSETQRNKGNFPGRFSGRQFSNSRSEMNVSTLELGDSALYLCASSLYLSGMDEQYFGPGTRLTVT.

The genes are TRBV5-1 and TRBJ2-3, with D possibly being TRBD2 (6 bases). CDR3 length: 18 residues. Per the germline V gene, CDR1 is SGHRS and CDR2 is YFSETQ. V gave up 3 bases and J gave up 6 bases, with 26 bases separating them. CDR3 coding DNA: TGCGCCAGCAGCTCGTCCCGGGACTTTCCTTCGAGATGGGATACGCAGTATTTT. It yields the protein CASSSSRDFPSRWDTQYF.

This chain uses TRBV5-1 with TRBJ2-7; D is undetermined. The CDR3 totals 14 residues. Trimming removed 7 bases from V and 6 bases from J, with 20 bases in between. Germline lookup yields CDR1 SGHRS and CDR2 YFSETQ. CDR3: CASALEVRWGEQYF. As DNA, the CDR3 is TGCGCCAGCGCTCTTGAGGTACGGTGGGGCGAGCAGTACTTC.

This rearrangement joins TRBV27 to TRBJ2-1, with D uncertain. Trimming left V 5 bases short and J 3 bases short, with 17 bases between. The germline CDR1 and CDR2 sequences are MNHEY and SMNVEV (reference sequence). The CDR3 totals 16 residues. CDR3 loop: CASSRPTLDLYNEQFF. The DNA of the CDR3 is TGTGCCAGCAGTAGGCCGACTCTGGACCTCTACAATGAGCAGTTCTTC.

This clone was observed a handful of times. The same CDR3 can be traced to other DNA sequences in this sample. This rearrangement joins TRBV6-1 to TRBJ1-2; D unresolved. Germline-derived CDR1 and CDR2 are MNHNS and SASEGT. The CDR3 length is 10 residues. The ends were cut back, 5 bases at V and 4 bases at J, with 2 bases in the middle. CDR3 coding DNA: TGTGCCAGCAGTCTCTATGGCTACACCTTC. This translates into CASSLYGYTF.

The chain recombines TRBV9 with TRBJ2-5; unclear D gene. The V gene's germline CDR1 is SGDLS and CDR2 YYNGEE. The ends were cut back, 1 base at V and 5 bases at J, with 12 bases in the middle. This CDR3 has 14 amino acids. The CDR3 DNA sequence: TGTGCCAGCAGCGTATCAACGGCCCAGGAGACCCAGTACTTC. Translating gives CASSVSTAQETQYF. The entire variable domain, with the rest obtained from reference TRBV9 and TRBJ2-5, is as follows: DSGVTQTPKHLITATGQRVTLRCSPRSGDLSVYWYQQSLDQGLQFLIQYYNGEERAKGNILERFSAQQFPDLHSELNLSSLELGDSALYFCASSVSTAQETQYFGPGTRLLVL.

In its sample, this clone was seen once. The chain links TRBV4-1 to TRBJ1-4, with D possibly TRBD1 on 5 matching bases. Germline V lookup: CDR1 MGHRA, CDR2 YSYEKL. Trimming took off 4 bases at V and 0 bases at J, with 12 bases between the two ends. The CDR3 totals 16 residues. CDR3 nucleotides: TGCGCCAGCAGCCTCCGGGACCGAACAACTAATGAAAAACTGTTTTTT. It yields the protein CASSLRDRTTNEKLFF.

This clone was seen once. This CDR3 reads CASSFQRPEEQFF. The CDR3 bases are TGCGCCAGCAGCTTTCAGCGCCCCGAAGAGCAGTTCTTC. This chain uses TRBV5-1 with TRBJ2-1; D is uncertain. The CDR3 length is 13 residues. The V end lost 2 bases, the J end lost 10 bases, and 13 bases lay between the germline ends. Germline CDR1 reads SGHRS; CDR2 reads YFSETQ.

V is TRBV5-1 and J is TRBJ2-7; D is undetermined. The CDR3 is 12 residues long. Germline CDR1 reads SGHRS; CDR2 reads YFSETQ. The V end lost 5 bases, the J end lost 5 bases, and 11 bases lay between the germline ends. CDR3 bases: TGCGCCAGCAGAAGGAGTGCGGACGAGCAGTACTTC. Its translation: CASRRSADEQYF.

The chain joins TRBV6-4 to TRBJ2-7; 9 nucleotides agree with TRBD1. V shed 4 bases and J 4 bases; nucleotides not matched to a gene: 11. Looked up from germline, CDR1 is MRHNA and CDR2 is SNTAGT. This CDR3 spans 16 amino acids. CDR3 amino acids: CASSVASTGGVYEQYF. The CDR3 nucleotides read TGTGCCAGCAGTGTCGCCTCGACAGGGGGGGTGTACGAGCAGTACTTC.

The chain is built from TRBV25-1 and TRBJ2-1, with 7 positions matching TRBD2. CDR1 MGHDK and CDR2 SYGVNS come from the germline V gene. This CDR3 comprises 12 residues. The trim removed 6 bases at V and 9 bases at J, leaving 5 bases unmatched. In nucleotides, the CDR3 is TGTGCCAGCAGCCAGCGCGGGGGTGAGCAGTTCTTC. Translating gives CASSQRGGEQFF. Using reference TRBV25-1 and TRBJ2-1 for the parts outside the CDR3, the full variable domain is EADIYQTPRYLVIGTGKKITLECSQTMGHDKMYWYQQDPGMELHLIHYSYGVNSTEKGDLSSESTVSRIRTEHFPLTLESARPSHTSQYLCASSQRGGEQFFGPGTRLTVL.

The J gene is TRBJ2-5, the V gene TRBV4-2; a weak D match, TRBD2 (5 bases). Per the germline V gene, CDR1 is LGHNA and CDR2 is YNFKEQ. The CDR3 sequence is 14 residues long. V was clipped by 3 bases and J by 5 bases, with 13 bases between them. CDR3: CASSHAGERETQYF. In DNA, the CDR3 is TGTGCCAGCAGCCACGCTGGGGAGAGGGAGACCCAGTACTTC.

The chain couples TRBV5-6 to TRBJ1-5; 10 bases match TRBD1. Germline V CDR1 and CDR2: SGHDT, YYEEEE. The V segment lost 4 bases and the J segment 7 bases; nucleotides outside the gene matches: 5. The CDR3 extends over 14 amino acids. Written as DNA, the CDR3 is TGTGCCAGCAGCACCCGGGACAGGGGACAGCCCCAGCATTTT. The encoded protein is CASSTRDRGQPQHF.

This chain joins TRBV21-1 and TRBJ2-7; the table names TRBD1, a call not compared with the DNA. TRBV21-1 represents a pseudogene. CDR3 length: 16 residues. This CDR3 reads CASSPLEGQVSYEQYF. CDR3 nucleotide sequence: TGTGCCAGCAGCCCCCTGGAAGGACAGGTGTCCTACGAGCAGTACTTC.

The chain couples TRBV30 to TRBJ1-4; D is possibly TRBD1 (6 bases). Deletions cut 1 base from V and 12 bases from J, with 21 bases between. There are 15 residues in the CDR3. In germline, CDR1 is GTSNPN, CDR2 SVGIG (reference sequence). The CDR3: CAWSGSTGTVGELFF. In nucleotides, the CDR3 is TGTGCCTGGAGTGGATCAACAGGGACCGTGGGGGAACTGTTTTTT.

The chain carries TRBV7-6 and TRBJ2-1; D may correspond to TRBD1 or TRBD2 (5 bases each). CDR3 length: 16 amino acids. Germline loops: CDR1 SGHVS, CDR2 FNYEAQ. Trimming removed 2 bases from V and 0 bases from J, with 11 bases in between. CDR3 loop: CASSLYEGSSYNEQFF. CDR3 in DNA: TGTGCCAGCAGCTTATACGAGGGGAGCTCCTACAATGAGCAGTTCTTC.

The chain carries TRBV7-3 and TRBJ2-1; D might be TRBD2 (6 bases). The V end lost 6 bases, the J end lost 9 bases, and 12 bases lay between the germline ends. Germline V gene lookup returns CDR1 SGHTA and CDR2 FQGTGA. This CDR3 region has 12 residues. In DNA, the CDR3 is TGTGCCAGCAGTACTGAGGGAGGTGAGCAGTTCTTC. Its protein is CASSTEGGEQFF. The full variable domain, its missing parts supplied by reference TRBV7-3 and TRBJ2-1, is GAGVSQTPSNKVTEKGKYVELRCDPISGHTALYWYRQSLGQGPEFLIYFQGTGAADDSGLPNDRFFAVRPEGSVSTLKIQRTERGDSAVYLCASSTEGGEQFFGPGTRLTVL.

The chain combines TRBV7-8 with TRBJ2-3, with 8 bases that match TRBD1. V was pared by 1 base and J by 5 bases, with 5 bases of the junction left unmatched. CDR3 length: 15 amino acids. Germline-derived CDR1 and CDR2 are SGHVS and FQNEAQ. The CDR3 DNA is TGTGCCAGCAGCTTAGGGCAGGGGGCGCGAGATACGCAGTATTTT. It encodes CASSLGQGARDTQYF.

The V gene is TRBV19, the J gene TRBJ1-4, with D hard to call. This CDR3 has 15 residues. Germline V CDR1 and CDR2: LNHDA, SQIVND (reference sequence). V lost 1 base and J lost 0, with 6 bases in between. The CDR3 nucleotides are TGTGCCAGTAGTATAGTAGATGCAACTAATGAAAAACTGTTTTTT. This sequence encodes CASSIVDATNEKLFF. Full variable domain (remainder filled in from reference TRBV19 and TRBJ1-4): DGGITQSPKYLFRKEGQNVTLSCEQNLNHDAMYWYRQDPGQGLRLIYYSQIVNDFQKGDIAEGYSVSREKKESFPLTVTSAQKNPTAFYLCASSIVDATNEKLFFGSGTQLSVL.

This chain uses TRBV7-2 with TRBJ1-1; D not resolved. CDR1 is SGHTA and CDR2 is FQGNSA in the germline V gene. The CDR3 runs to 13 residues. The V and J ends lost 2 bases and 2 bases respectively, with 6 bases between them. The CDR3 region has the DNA TGTGCCAGCAGCTTAATGGGAAACACTGAAGCTTTCTTT. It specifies CASSLMGNTEAFF.

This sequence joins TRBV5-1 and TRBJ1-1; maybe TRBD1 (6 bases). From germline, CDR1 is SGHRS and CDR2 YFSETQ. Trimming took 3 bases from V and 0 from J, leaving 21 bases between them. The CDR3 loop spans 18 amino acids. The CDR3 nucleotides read TGCGCCAGCAGCTCCACAGGGTGGGACCGATACTTGAACACTGAAGCTTTCTTT. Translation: CASSSTGWDRYLNTEAFF.

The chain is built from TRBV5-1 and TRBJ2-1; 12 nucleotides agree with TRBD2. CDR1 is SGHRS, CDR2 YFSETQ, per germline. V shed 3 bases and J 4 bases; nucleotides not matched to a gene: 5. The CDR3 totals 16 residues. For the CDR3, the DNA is TGCGCCAGCAGCTCGCTGACTAGCGGGAGTTACAATGAGCAGTTCTTC. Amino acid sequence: CASSSLTSGSYNEQFF.

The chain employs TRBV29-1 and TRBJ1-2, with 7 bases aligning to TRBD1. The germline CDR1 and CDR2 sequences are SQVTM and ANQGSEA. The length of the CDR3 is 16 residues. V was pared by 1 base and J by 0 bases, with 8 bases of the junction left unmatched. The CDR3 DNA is TGCAGCGTTGAAGGTGGGGAGACAGGGCCTAACTATGGCTACACCTTC. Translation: CSVEGGETGPNYGYTF.